The 3 T cell receptor beta chains below all came from one sample that was sequenced in a study of blood T cell repertoires in COVID-19. Clones were read by immunoSEQ multiplex PCR, and TCRdb kept only the in-frame ones, dropping some. Among 65,000 or so clones listed, approximately 80% were seen once. Sequenced: peripheral blood. The receptors shown here come from a woman in her 70s with acute or convalescent COVID-19.

The rearrangement uses TRBV5-1 and TRBJ1-1, with 8 bases lining up with TRBD1. After removal of 3 bases from V and 7 bases from J, the junction contained 5 bases not matched to a gene. The germline gives CDR1 SGHRS, CDR2 YFSETQ. The CDR3 runs 13 residues. The CDR3 is CASSSGTGIEAFF. The CDR3, as DNA: TGCGCCAGCAGCTCTGGGACAGGAATTGAAGCTTTCTTT.

The rearrangement links TRBV18 to TRBJ1-5, with unresolved D. The V end was cut by 2 bases, the J end by 10 bases, with 18 bases between. In germline, CDR1 is KGHSH, CDR2 LQKENI. CDR3 size: 15 residues. DNA for the CDR3: TGTGCCAGCTCACCAAGAGGTGAAGCTAGTTTTCCCCAGCATTTT. Amino acids: CASSPRGEASFPQHF.

V usage is TRBV5-6 and J usage is TRBJ2-1, with TRBD2 matching over 9 bases. With V trimmed by 1 base and J by 6 bases, 17 bases remained unmatched. Germline V gene data show CDR1 as SGHDT and CDR2 as YYEEEE. CDR3 length: 19 amino acids. The CDR3 bases are TGTGCCAGCAGCTTGATTGGTCTAGCGGGATTGGGAATCTCCAATGAGCAGTTCTTC. Its translation is CASSLIGLAGLGISNEQFF.